This entry lists 19 T cell receptor beta chains sequenced from one sample in a study of Graves' ophthalmopathy and Graves' hyperthyroidism. The TCR beta CDR3 regions underwent amplification from RNA transcripts. The first round was an RT-PCR with HTBI primers, and the second round was a multiplex PCR. TCRdb re-analysed the multiplex PCR reads in MiXCR, keeping a single row per CDR3 protein. The profile shows approximately 460,000 distinct CDR3 sequences, around 15% of them singletons. The sequencing sample was made of blood. The receptors stem from a woman aged 30 to 39 with Graves' ophthalmopathy.

This clonotype was recorded many times. This chain connects TRBV27 to TRBJ2-2; TRBD1 is a possible D gene (6 bases). The germline V and J ends were trimmed by 8 bases and 7 bases, with 14 bases remaining between them. CDR1 is MNHEY and CDR2 is SMNVEV in the germline V gene (reference sequence). This CDR3 has 13 residues. CDR3 DNA: TGTGCCAGCCGCGTTGGGGGCGGCGGGGAGCTGTTTTTT. It yields the protein CASRVGGGGELFF.

This clonotype has a count of ten or more. V is TRBV6-4 and J is TRBJ1-2, with D perhaps matching TRBD1 (6 bases). The CDR3 contains 15 residues. Germline CDR1 MRHNA, CDR2 SNTAGT. The germline V and J ends were trimmed by 2 bases and 4 bases, with 14 bases remaining between them. CDR3 DNA: TGTGCCAGCAGTGACCCAGGCCAGGGGACCTATGGCTACACCTTC. This codes for CASSDPGQGTYGYTF.

This clonotype was detected ten times or more. The CDR3 here is CASSEIAGGQETQYF. CDR3 nucleotides: TGTGCCAGCAGTGAAATAGCGGGGGGTCAAGAGACCCAGTACTTC. This sequence joins TRBV6-1 and TRBJ2-5, with 10 bases matching TRBD2. Trimming took 2 bases from V and 2 from J; bases not matched to a gene: 2. This CDR3 region has 15 residues. CDR1 is MNHNS and CDR2 is SASEGT in the germline V gene.

This clonotype was counted at least ten times. The genes are TRBV2 and TRBJ2-5, with 7 bases aligning to TRBD2. The CDR3 length is 15 residues. V was clipped by 0 bases and J by 5 bases; unmatched bases: 6. CDR1 SNHLY and CDR2 FYNNEI come from the germline V gene. CDR3 sequence reads: CASSEAVKAGETQYF. The CDR3, as DNA: TGTGCCAGCAGTGAAGCTGTCAAAGCGGGGGAGACCCAGTACTTC.

This clonotype was counted many times. V usage is TRBV7-6 and J usage is TRBJ2-7; D unresolved. The CDR3 is 13 residues long. Germline V lookup: CDR1 SGHVS, CDR2 FNYEAQ. V was cut by 5 bases and J by 3 bases, with 11 bases left in between. The CDR3 nucleotides read TGTGCCAGCAGCCTAGGGTTAAACTACGAGCAGTACTTC. Protein product: CASSLGLNYEQYF.

The rearrangement uses TRBV12-3 or TRBV12-4 and TRBJ2-7; 8 bases align to TRBD2. The CDR3 is 16 residues long. V lost 8 bases, J lost 1 base, and 13 bases stayed unmatched. CDR3 bases: TGTGCCAGCGCGGATAAGGGGACTAGAGGATCCTACGAGCAGTACTTC. Amino acid sequence: CASADKGTRGSYEQYF.

This clonotype was observed at least ten times. V usage is TRBV12-5 and J usage is TRBJ2-2, with D perhaps TRBD1 (5 bases). Germline CDR1 is LGHNT and CDR2 is FRNRAP. The V gene lost 4 bases and the J gene lost 6 bases, with 9 bases spanning the gap. CDR3 size: 13 residues. The CDR3 nucleotides read TGTGCTAGTGGTTCCCAGGGATCCGGGGAGCTGTTTTTT. This translates into CASGSQGSGELFF. The entire variable domain, with the rest obtained from reference TRBV12-5 and TRBJ2-2, is as follows: DARVTQTPRHKVTEMGQEVTMRCQPILGHNTVFWYRQTMMQGLELLAYFRNRAPLDDSGMPKDRFSAEMPDATLATLKIQPSEPRDSAVYFCASGSQGSGELFFGEGSRLTVL.

The chain carries TRBV6-1 and TRBJ1-2; a weak D match, TRBD1 (6 bases). CDR3 length equals 14 residues. The germline V and J ends were trimmed by 6 bases and 4 bases, with 15 bases remaining between them. Germline CDR1 and CDR2: MNHNS and SASEGT. The CDR3 nucleotides read TGTGCCAGCAGCTGGACAGAGAGCTCCTATGGCTACACCTTC. Residues: CASSWTESSYGYTF.

The CDR3 here is CASSSPDRVDEQYF. CDR3 DNA sequence: TGTGCCAGCAGTTCACCGGACAGGGTGGACGAGCAGTACTTC. V and J are TRBV28 and TRBJ2-7, with 8 bases that match TRBD1. Germline V lookup: CDR1 MDHEN, CDR2 SYDVKM. The CDR3 has 14 amino acids. Germline trimming cut 4 bases from V and 5 bases from J; bases unmatched to any gene: 7.

This clonotype was observed many times. The chain recombines TRBV6-5 with TRBJ1-5; TRBD1 matches at 9 bases. The CDR3 has 14 amino acids. CDR1 is MNHEY and CDR2 is SVGAGI in the germline V gene. V gave up 2 bases and J gave up 4 bases; unmatched junction bases: 0. CDR3 bases: TGTGCCAGCAGTTACGGACAGGGGAATCAGCCCCAGCATTTT. As protein: CASSYGQGNQPQHF.

This clonotype was detected many times. The chain uses TRBV5-1 and TRBJ2-7; 8 nucleotides agree with TRBD2. The ends lost 4 bases at V and 5 bases at J; junction bases unmatched: 29. Germline V gene data show CDR1 as SGHRS and CDR2 as YFSETQ. The CDR3 consists of 21 residues. CDR3 coding DNA: TGCGCCAGCAGCCGGCGCTCTACAGGGTCAAACATCATAGCGGGGACCAACGAGCAGTACTTC. Residues: CASSRRSTGSNIIAGTNEQYF. Supplemented by reference TRBV5-1 and TRBJ2-7, the full variable domain reads KAGVTQTPRYLIKTRGQQVTLSCSPISGHRSVSWYQQTPGQGLQFLFEYFSETQRNKGNFPGRFSGRQFSNSRSEMNVSTLELGDSALYLCASSRRSTGSNIIAGTNEQYFGPGTRLTVT.

This clonotype was seen at least ten times. The chain recombines TRBV2 with TRBJ2-7, with 8 bases aligning to TRBD1. The CDR3 is made up of 15 amino acids. Germline CDR1 SNHLY, CDR2 FYNNEI. J lost 2 bases, V lost 3 bases, and 6 bases had no gene match. Here the CDR3 reads CASSEGGQAAYEQYF. The CDR3 DNA is TGTGCCAGCAGTGAGGGGGGACAGGCGGCCTACGAGCAGTACTTC.

This clonotype has a handful of counts. The CDR3 DNA reads TGTGCCAGCAGCGCCGGGACCCAGGGACTCCACACTGAAGCTTTCTTT. Protein sequence: CASSAGTQGLHTEAFF. This chain uses TRBV9 with TRBJ1-1, with D possibly being TRBD1 (5 bases). The CDR3 runs to 16 residues. Germline V gene lookup returns CDR1 SGDLS and CDR2 YYNGEE. V lost 3 bases to trimming and J lost 3 bases, with 18 bases between them.

This clonotype was detected ten times or more. This chain connects TRBV13 to TRBJ2-7, with D perhaps TRBD1 (6 bases). This CDR3 is 15 amino acids long. The germline gives CDR1 PRHDT, CDR2 FYEKMQ (reference sequence). V was shortened by 6 bases and J by 1 base, with 16 bases between the two germline ends. In nucleotides, the CDR3 is TGTGCCAGCAGGGAGGCAGGGACACTTTCCTACGAGCAGTACTTC. This codes for CASREAGTLSYEQYF.

This clonotype was found many times. The chain employs TRBV12-3 or TRBV12-4 and TRBJ2-7; D may correspond to TRBD1 or TRBD2 (5 bases each). The V end lost 5 bases, the J end lost 6 bases, and 11 bases lay between the germline ends. The CDR3 consists of 12 residues. The CDR3 region has the DNA TGTGCCAGCAGTCGTCAGGGAGTCGAGCAGTACTTC. Translated, it gives CASSRQGVEQYF.

This clonotype came up many times. V gene TRBV29-1 combines with J gene TRBJ1-1; possibly TRBD1 for D (5 bases). V was shortened by 4 bases and J by 3 bases, with 15 bases between the two germline ends. The CDR3 runs to 14 residues. From germline, CDR1 is SQVTM and CDR2 ANQGSEA. The chain's CDR3 is CSVGWDGADTEAFF. The DNA of the CDR3 is TGCAGCGTTGGGTGGGACGGGGCGGACACTGAAGCTTTCTTT.

This clonotype was counted at least ten times. CDR3 protein: CASSLLGGNYEQYF. For the CDR3, the DNA is TGTGCCAGCAGTTTGCTAGGGGGCAACTACGAGCAGTACTTC. V is TRBV28 and J is TRBJ2-7; 7 positions agree with TRBD1. The germline CDR1 and CDR2 sequences are MDHEN and SYDVKM. Germline trimming cut 3 bases from V and 3 bases from J; bases unmatched to any gene: 5. There are 14 residues in the CDR3.

This clonotype was observed a few times. V and J are TRBV20-1 and TRBJ2-7, with 10 bases fitting TRBD1. The V segment lost 1 base and the J segment 3 bases; nucleotides outside the gene matches: 12. The CDR3 is 17 amino acids. The germline V gene encodes CDR1 DFQATT and CDR2 SNEGSKA (reference sequence). CDR3 residues: CSARGYADGTGVYEQYF. The CDR3 region has the DNA TGCAGTGCTAGAGGTTACGCCGATGGGACAGGGGTCTACGAGCAGTACTTC.

Ten or more counts support this clonotype. The chain carries TRBV12-5 and TRBJ2-7; a possible D gene is TRBD1 (5 bases). CDR3 length: 14 amino acids. Trimming shortened V by 5 bases and J by 3 bases, and 14 bases separated the two germline ends. CDR1 is LGHNT and CDR2 is FRNRAP in the germline V gene. CDR3 bases: TGTGCTAGTGGTACCGCCGACAGAAACTACGAGCAGTACTTC. Translating it yields CASGTADRNYEQYF.